What follows are 17 T cell receptor beta chains derived from one specimen sequenced in a study of T cells in localized non-small cell lung cancer. The assay was immunoSEQ multiplex PCR, and TCRdb's table has in-frame clones only and misses some. The table records more than 20,000 clones, more than 75% of them present only once. Sequences were derived from PBMCs, sampled before any cancer treatment. The receptor set was obtained from a woman aged 40 to 75 with stage II squamous cell lung carcinoma.

The rearrangement links TRBV19 to TRBJ2-6; 7 nucleotides align to TRBD1. Per the germline V gene, CDR1 is LNHDA and CDR2 is SQIVND (reference sequence). The V segment lost 2 bases and the J segment 2 bases; nucleotides outside the gene matches: 0. There are 15 residues in the CDR3. Here the CDR3 DNA reads TGTGCCAGTAGTATACAGGGGGCTGGGGCCAACGTCCTGACTTTC. This codes for CASSIQGAGANVLTF. The variable domain in full, with the rest retrieved from reference TRBV19 and TRBJ2-6, is DGGITQSPKYLFRKEGQNVTLSCEQNLNHDAMYWYRQDPGQGLRLIYYSQIVNDFQKGDIAEGYSVSREKKESFPLTVTSAQKNPTAFYLCASSIQGAGANVLTFGAGSRLTVL.

The rearrangement uses TRBV19 and TRBJ2-1; D ambiguous. The germline V gene has CDR1 LNHDA and CDR2 SQIVND (reference sequence). The V and J ends lost 0 bases and 0 bases respectively, with 9 bases between them. The CDR3 is made up of 16 amino acids. Here the CDR3 DNA reads TGTGCCAGTAGTATAGACGTCTTAAGCTCCTACAATGAGCAGTTCTTC. Encoded protein: CASSIDVLSSYNEQFF.

The chain couples TRBV7-2 to TRBJ2-5; D tentatively reads TRBD1 or TRBD2 (6 bases each). V gave up 5 bases and J gave up 0 bases, with 10 bases separating them. CDR1 is SGHTA and CDR2 is FQGNSA in the germline V gene. The CDR3 is 14 residues long. CDR3: CASSRGTYQETQYF. The CDR3 nucleotides read TGTGCCAGCAGCCGCGGGACATACCAAGAGACCCAGTACTTC. Complete variable domain (other parts from reference TRBV7-2 and TRBJ2-5): GAGVSQSPSNKVTEKGKDVELRCDPISGHTALYWYRQSLGQGLEFLIYFQGNSAPDKSGLPSDRFSAERTGGSVSTLTIQRTQQEDSAVYLCASSRGTYQETQYFGPGTRLLVL.

CDR3 sequence: CASSLAVRGGEQYF. CDR3 bases: TGTGCCAGCAGCTTGGCCGTCAGGGGCGGCGAGCAGTACTTC. The chain carries TRBV5-4 and TRBJ2-7, with D possibly matching TRBD1 (6 bases). V was trimmed by 0 bases and J by 6 bases, leaving 13 bases between them. Germline V lookup: CDR1 SGHNT, CDR2 YYREEE (reference sequence). This CDR3 is 14 amino acids long.

The V gene is TRBV14, the J gene TRBJ1-2; 8 nucleotides match TRBD1. CDR1 is SGHDN, CDR2 FVKESK, per germline. The CDR3 is made up of 13 amino acids. The V and J ends lost 4 bases and 7 bases, in that order; junction bases with no gene match: 5. Written as DNA, the CDR3 is TGTGCCAGCAGCCTCTGGACAGGGTCTGGCTACACCTTC. Encoded protein: CASSLWTGSGYTF.

The chain uses TRBV7-9 and TRBJ1-1; 9 bases fit TRBD1. Germline V CDR1 and CDR2: SEHNR, FQNEAQ (reference sequence). The CDR3 has 11 residues. V trimming: 8 bases; J trimming: 6 bases; junction bases outside the gene matches: 1. In DNA form, the CDR3 reads TGTGCCAGCGACAGGGGGGCTGAAGCTTTCTTT. Its protein is CASDRGAEAFF.

The CDR3 reads CASSLAGGETQYF. The CDR3 DNA reads TGCGCCAGCAGCTTAGCGGGAGGAGAGACCCAGTACTTC. The chain links TRBV5-1 to TRBJ2-5; 9 nucleotides match TRBD2. Unmatched junction bases numbered 0, after V lost 2 bases and J lost 4 bases. Germline V gives CDR1 SGHRS, CDR2 YFSETQ. This CDR3 comprises 13 residues.

Points on this clone: Germline and junction disagree at one end, which may indicate a read error. The CDR3 loop is CANSEGHEGANVLTF. The CDR3 bases are TGTGCCAACAGTGAAGGTCACGAGGGGGCCAACGTCCTGACTTTC. The V and J genes are TRBV6-1 and TRBJ2-6; D is undetermined. From germline, CDR1 is MNHNS and CDR2 SASEGT. CDR3 length: 15 amino acids.

This chain links TRBV5-1 with TRBJ2-7; 8 bases are a match to TRBD1. Unmatched junction bases numbered 10, after V lost 2 bases and J lost 6 bases. Per the germline V gene, CDR1 is SGHRS and CDR2 is YFSETQ. There are 15 residues in the CDR3. For the CDR3, the DNA is TGCGCCAGCAGCTTAAGGACAGGGTTGGGGTCCGAGCAGTACTTC. It yields the protein CASSLRTGLGSEQYF. Together with reference TRBV5-1 and TRBJ2-7, the CDR3 gives the full variable domain: KAGVTQTPRYLIKTRGQQVTLSCSPISGHRSVSWYQQTPGQGLQFLFEYFSETQRNKGNFPGRFSGRQFSNSRSEMNVSTLELGDSALYLCASSLRTGLGSEQYFGPGTRLTVT.

The chain links TRBV4-3 to TRBJ2-3, with D uncertain. V was shortened by 1 base and J by 2 bases, with 4 bases between the two germline ends. Looked up from germline, CDR1 is LGHNA and CDR2 is YSLEER. The CDR3 extends over 13 amino acids. The chain's CDR3 is CASSQAITDTQYF. The CDR3 coding sequence is TGCGCCAGCAGCCAAGCTATCACAGATACGCAGTATTTT.

The genes are TRBV10-3 and TRBJ1-1; 9 bases map to TRBD1. After removal of 4 bases from V and 1 base from J, the junction contained 1 base not matched to a gene. Germline loops: CDR1 ENHRY, CDR2 SYGVKD. CDR3 size: 14 residues. CDR3 coding DNA: TGTGCCATCAGTGTGGACAGGGGGAACACTGAAGCTTTCTTT. Its protein is CAISVDRGNTEAFF.

This chain links TRBV29-1 with TRBJ2-1; D unresolved. The CDR3 contains 12 residues. The ends were cut back, 5 bases at V and 0 bases at J, with 5 bases in the middle. The germline V gene has CDR1 SQVTM and CDR2 ANQGSEA. CDR3: CSVWSSYNEQFF. CDR3 nucleotide sequence: TGCAGCGTTTGGTCCTCCTACAATGAGCAGTTCTTC.

The chain employs TRBV5-4 and TRBJ2-7; 8 bases map to TRBD2. This CDR3 spans 15 amino acids. Germline lookup yields CDR1 SGHNT and CDR2 YYREEE (reference sequence). The junction had 5 bases not matched to a gene; V was cut back by 2 bases and J by 1 base. DNA of the CDR3: TGTGCCAGCAGCTTACCGGGACTAGTTTCCTACGAGCAGTACTTC. Its protein product is CASSLPGLVSYEQYF.

The rearrangement links TRBV7-2 to TRBJ1-4; TRBD1 is a possible D gene (6 bases). This CDR3 has 14 amino acids. Trimming pared 1 base from V and 8 bases from J, leaving 11 bases between. Germline CDR1 is SGHTA and CDR2 is FQGNSA. Here the CDR3 reads CASSLDRVREKLFF. CDR3 nucleotides: TGTGCCAGCAGCTTAGACAGGGTCAGGGAAAAACTGTTTTTT.

The rearrangement joins TRBV11-2 to TRBJ1-1; D is uncertain. Germline CDR1 SGHAT, CDR2 FQNNGV. Trimming took off 2 bases at V and 8 bases at J, with 9 bases between the two ends. CDR3 length: 12 amino acids. CDR3 bases: TGTGCCAGCAGCTTAATGAGAGAGGAAGCTTTCTTT. Translating it yields CASSLMREEAFF.

J is TRBJ2-1 and V is TRBV28; TRBD1 might be the D (6 bases). In germline, CDR1 is MDHEN, CDR2 SYDVKM. The CDR3 has 16 residues. The V gene lost 5 bases and the J gene lost 6 bases, with 20 bases spanning the gap. For the CDR3, the DNA is TGTGCCAGCAGTCCAGTAACAGGGTACGGCCGCAATGAGCAGTTCTTC. Translation gives CASSPVTGYGRNEQFF.

V and J are TRBV29-1 and TRBJ2-1; 12 positions agree with TRBD2. This CDR3 has 14 amino acids. Trimming took 6 bases from V and 4 from J; bases not matched to a gene: 4. Germline V CDR1 and CDR2: SQVTM, ANQGSEA. As DNA, the CDR3 is TGCAGCGTCGATGGGACTAGCGGGTACAATGAGCAGTTCTTC. It codes for CSVDGTSGYNEQFF.